The following is a T cell receptor (beta chain) sequence with its context. The same CDR3 also results from other DNA sequences found in this sample. This specimen belongs to a study of cytomegalovirus exposure and HLA in healthy donors. PCR amplification relied on 60 Vbeta primers (plus 13 Jbeta primers). The data were produced by immunoSEQ multiplex PCR, yet TCRdb's version contains in-frame clones alone and is incomplete. The table includes about 160,000 clones, about four fifths detected once. V was pared by 0 bases and J by 2 bases, with 11 bases between. The CDR3 totals 15 residues. Germline-derived CDR1 and CDR2 are GTSNPN and SVGIG (reference sequence).

This clonotype was obtained from a male donor in good health and CMV-seropositive. Sequencing was done on a sample of PBMCs. The chain joins TRBV30 to TRBJ1-5; D unresolved. The CDR3 DNA reads as TGTGCCTGGAGTGTTAGTTTCCAGGGCAATCAGCCCCAGCATTTT. Its translation: CAWSVSFQGNQPQHF.